Reported below is one T cell receptor (beta chain). Its antigen is not identified. One end of the junction fails to match germline, which may point to a read error. This entry belongs to a study of tumor-infiltrating lymphocytes in primary liver carcinoma. Study-level background: The cohort included men and women aged 30 to 69 years.

Findings of the study overall: Overlap between tumor regions exceeded overlap of tumor with adjacent tissue or blood.

Investigators took RNA and DNA out together from 20-30 mg of unsorted bulk tissue. The sampling covered five separate regions of each tumor. Every one of the tumor samples had a viable tumor cell content above 75%. CDR3 length: 15 amino acids. Germline assignment: CDR1 WNHNN and CDR2 SYGVQD (reference sequence). cDNA specific to TCR beta was made from 500 ng of total RNA, with a constant-region primer employed for priming. The TCR beta library was amplified through three nested multiplex PCR rounds in a modified ARM-PCR procedure. The opening two PCR rounds, around 9 cycles each, paired TRBV1-TRBV30 forward primers with a C-beta reverse primer. MiXCR was run by TCRdb on the multiplex PCR reads, yielding one entry per CDR3 protein. The profile shows about 74,000 distinct CDR3 sequences, about 72% of them singletons.

Sample: liver tumor tissue from sampling region 4. Documented subset: tumor region T4, right-lateral pole. The chain links TRBV10-1 to TRBJ2-1, with 8 bases matching TRBD2. The clonotype originates from a man between 40 and 49 years old with primary liver carcinoma and hepatitis B virus infection. CDR3 residues: CASSDSGGGNNELFF. CDR3 bases: TGCGCCAGCAGCGACTCGGGGGGGGGCAACAATGAGCTGTTCTTC.